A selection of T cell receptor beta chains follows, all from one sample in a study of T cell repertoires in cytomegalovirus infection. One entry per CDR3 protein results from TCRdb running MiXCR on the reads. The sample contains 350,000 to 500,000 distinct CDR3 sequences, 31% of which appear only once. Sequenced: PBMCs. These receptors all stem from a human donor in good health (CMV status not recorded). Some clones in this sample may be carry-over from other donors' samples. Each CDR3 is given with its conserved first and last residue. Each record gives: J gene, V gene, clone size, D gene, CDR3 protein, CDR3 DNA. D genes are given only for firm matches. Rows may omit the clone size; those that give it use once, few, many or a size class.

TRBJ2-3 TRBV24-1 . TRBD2 CATSSSGPGGTQYF TGTGCCACCAGTTCGTCGGGGCCGGGGGGTACGCAGTATTTT
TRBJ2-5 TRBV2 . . CASRRLGQETQYF TGTGCCAGCAGGAGATTGGGCCAAGAGACCCAGTACTTC
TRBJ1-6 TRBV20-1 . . CSARDSQANSPLHF TGCAGTGCTAGAGATAGCCAGGCTAATTCACCCCTCCACTTT
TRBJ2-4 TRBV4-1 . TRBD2 CASSQGSSGGQNIQYF TGCGCCAGCAGCCAAGGGTCAAGCGGGGGCCAAAACATTCAGTACTTC
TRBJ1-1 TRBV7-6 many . CASSPNPGRANTEAFF TGTGCCAGCAGCCCAAACCCTGGCAGGGCGAACACTGAAGCTTTCTTT
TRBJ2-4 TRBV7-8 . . CASSFVGNIQYF TGTGCCAGCAGCTTTGTCGGAAACATTCAGTACTTC
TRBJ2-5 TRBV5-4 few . CASSWWGVAETQYF TGTGCCAGCAGCTGGTGGGGGGTCGCAGAGACCCAGTACTTC
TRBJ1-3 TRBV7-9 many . CASSFGGAKGNTIYF TGTGCCAGCAGCTTCGGGGGGGCGAAGGGAAACACCATATATTTT
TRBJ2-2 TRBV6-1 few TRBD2 CASSYGAGGAGELFF TGTGCCAGCAGTTATGGGGCGGGGGGGGCCGGGGAGCTGTTTTTT
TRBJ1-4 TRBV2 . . CASSEPGTNEKLFF TGTGCCAGCAGTGAACCGGGAACTAATGAAAAACTGTTTTTT
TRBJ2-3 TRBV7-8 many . CAVPSGEGPGGTQYF TGTGCCGTCCCGTCGGGGGAGGGACCAGGGGGTACGCAGTATTTT
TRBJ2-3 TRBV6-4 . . CASSLGPGPTDTQYF TGTGCCAGCAGCTTGGGACCGGGCCCAACAGATACGCAGTATTTT
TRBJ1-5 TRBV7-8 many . CASSFNREPKVAQHF TGTGCCAGCAGCTTTAACAGGGAGCCCAAAGTGGCCCAGCATTTT
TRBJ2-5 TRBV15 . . CATSRDVGRTRETQYF TGTGCCACCAGCAGAGATGTGGGAAGAACCCGGGAGACCCAGTACTTC
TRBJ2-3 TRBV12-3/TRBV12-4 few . CASSSLGRSGDTQYF TGTGCCAGCAGTTCCCTGGGCCGCTCTGGGGATACGCAGTATTTT
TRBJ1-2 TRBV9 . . CASSAIPGEHTF TGTGCCAGCAGCGCAATACCAGGGGAACACACCTTC
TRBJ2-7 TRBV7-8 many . CASSLGAGAALEQYF TGTGCCAGCAGCTTAGGGGCCGGGGCAGCTCTCGAGCAGTACTTC
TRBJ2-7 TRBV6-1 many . CASKKPGPRFSEQYF TGTGCCAGCAAGAAACCGGGACCAAGATTCTCCGAGCAGTACTTC
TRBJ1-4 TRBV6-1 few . CASSSPRGGASEKLFF TGTGCCAGCAGTTCACCCCGGGGCGGGGCAAGCGAAAAACTGTTTTTT
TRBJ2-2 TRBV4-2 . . CASSLRSSGPPGELFF TGTGCCAGCAGCCTACGAAGTAGTGGGCCGCCCGGGGAGCTGTTTTTT
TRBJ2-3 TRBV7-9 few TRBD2 CASSASSGSSGVADTQYF TGTGCCAGCAGCGCATCATCTGGGTCTAGCGGGGTAGCAGATACGCAGTATTTT
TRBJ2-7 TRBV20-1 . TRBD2 CSAYRLAGDPSYEQYF TGCAGTGCTTACCGACTAGCGGGGGACCCCTCCTACGAGCAGTACTTC
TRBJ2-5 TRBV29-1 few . CSVVPGLHQETQYF TGCAGCGTCGTCCCGGGACTGCATCAAGAGACCCAGTACTTC
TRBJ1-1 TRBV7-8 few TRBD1 CASSLGPGQGANEAFF TGTGCCAGCAGCTTAGGGCCGGGACAGGGGGCTAATGAAGCTTTCTTT
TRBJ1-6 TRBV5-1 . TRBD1 CASSPRQGENSPLHF TGCGCCAGCAGCCCACGACAGGGAGAAAATTCACCCCTCCACTTT
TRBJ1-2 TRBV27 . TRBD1 CASSRDRADGYTF TGTGCCAGCAGTCGCGACAGGGCAGATGGCTACACCTTC
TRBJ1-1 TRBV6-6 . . CATALVGTEAFF TGTGCCACCGCCCTTGTTGGCACTGAAGCTTTCTTT
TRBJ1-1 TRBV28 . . CASSLRGSVAFF TGTGCCAGCAGTTTACGCGGGTCGGTCGCTTTCTTT
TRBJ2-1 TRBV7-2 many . CASSAGPANEQFF TGTGCCAGCAGCGCGGGACCGGCCAATGAGCAGTTCTTC
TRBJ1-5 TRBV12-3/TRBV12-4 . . CASKLSNQPQHF TGTGCCAGCAAACTTAGCAATCAGCCCCAGCATTTT
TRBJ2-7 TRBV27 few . CASSLYGGPYEQYF TGTGCCAGCAGTTTATACGGGGGTCCCTACGAGCAGTACTTC
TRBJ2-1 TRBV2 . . CASSDGGTDYFQFF TGTGCCAGCAGTGATGGGGGTACCGACTATTTCCAGTTCTTC